What follows are 28 T cell receptor beta chains derived from one specimen sequenced in a study of cytomegalovirus exposure and HLA in healthy donors. Data came from immunoSEQ multiplex PCR; TCRdb stores just in-frame clones and leaves some out. The data contain tens of thousands of clones, 93% of them singletons. The specimen was PBMCs. These receptors originate from a man between 18 and 35 years old in good health and CMV-seronegative.

J is TRBJ2-7 and V is TRBV10-3; 8 nucleotides align to TRBD1. This CDR3 has 13 amino acids. The J segment lost 5 bases and the V segment lost 7 bases, leaving 7 bases of the junction unmatched. Germline V gene sequence: CDR1 ENHRY, CDR2 SYGVKD. The CDR3 sequence is CAITRTGRDEQYF. For the CDR3, the DNA is TGTGCCATCACCCGGACAGGGCGGGACGAGCAGTACTTC.

The CDR3: CASTPRRGVGDTQYF. The CDR3 nucleotides read TGTGCCAGCACCCCTCGGCGGGGCGTCGGGGATACGCAGTATTTT. V and J are TRBV6-6 and TRBJ2-3, with D perhaps matching TRBD2 (6 bases). This CDR3 region has 15 residues. CDR1 MNHNY and CDR2 SVGAGI come from the germline V gene (reference sequence). Trimming stripped 7 bases from V and 6 bases from J, with 20 bases between.

The V gene is TRBV27, the J gene TRBJ2-7; D is possibly TRBD1 (5 bases). Germline CDR1 is MNHEY and CDR2 is SMNVEV (reference sequence). This CDR3 comprises 14 residues. V was clipped by 6 bases and J by 1 base, with 13 bases between them. The CDR3 spells CASSSSGHSYEQYF. CDR3 nucleotides: TGTGCCAGCAGCTCAAGTGGACATTCCTACGAGCAGTACTTC.

The CDR3 bases are TGTGCCAGCAGTCAGGGGACTGAAGCTTTCTTT. It codes for CASSQGTEAFF. The chain links TRBV6-5 to TRBJ1-1, with D possibly matching TRBD1 (6 bases). Trimming shortened V by 5 bases and J by 5 bases, and 6 bases separated the two germline ends. The germline V gene encodes CDR1 MNHEY and CDR2 SVGAGI. The CDR3 sequence is 11 residues long.

The gene calls are TRBV11-2 and TRBJ2-7, with TRBD1 matching 10 bases. Germline V lookup: CDR1 SGHAT, CDR2 FQNNGV. There are 14 residues in the CDR3. Germline trimming cut 7 bases from V and 4 bases from J; bases unmatched to any gene: 7. CDR3 amino acids: CASNNRDRGYEQYF. CDR3 DNA sequence: TGTGCCAGCAACAACCGGGACAGGGGTTACGAGCAGTACTTC.

This chain connects TRBV5-1 to TRBJ2-3; D is perhaps TRBD2 (7 bases). The germline gives CDR1 SGHRS, CDR2 YFSETQ. The CDR3 runs 15 residues. V shed 0 bases and J shed 0 bases, with 8 bases lying between them. The CDR3 reads CASSLAGGSTDTQYF. The CDR3 DNA is TGCGCCAGCAGCTTGGCGGGGGGCAGCACAGATACGCAGTATTTT.

The chain links TRBV5-6 to TRBJ2-5; 9 bases are shared with TRBD2. From germline, CDR1 is SGHDT and CDR2 YYEEEE. Germline trimming cut 4 bases from V and 3 bases from J; bases unmatched to any gene: 4. The CDR3 runs 14 residues. The CDR3 reads CASSKRGAEETQYF. CDR3 bases: TGTGCCAGCAGCAAGCGGGGGGCGGAAGAGACCCAGTACTTC. Based on the CDR3 plus reference TRBV5-6 and TRBJ2-5, the full variable domain is DAGVTQSPTHLIKTRGQQVTLRCSPKSGHDTVSWYQQALGQGPQFIFQYYEEEERQRGNFPDRFSGHQFPNYSSELNVNALLLGDSALYLCASSKRGAEETQYFGPGTRLLVL.

The chain employs TRBV1 and TRBJ2-3; the D call TRBD2 from the table was never checked on the DNA. TRBV1 is shown as a pseudogene. The CDR3 totals 15 residues. CDR3 sequence reads: CTSSRRGIPADTQYF. The CDR3 DNA sequence: TGCACCAGCAGCCGACGGGGAATTCCCGCAGATACGCAGTATTTT.

Here the CDR3 reads CASSDRNGGTEAFF. For the CDR3, the DNA is TGTGCCAGCAGTGACAGGAACGGGGGCACTGAAGCTTTCTTT. This chain connects TRBV6-4 to TRBJ1-1; tentative D call: TRBD1 (5 bases). Per the germline V gene, CDR1 is MRHNA and CDR2 is SNTAGT. The V and J ends lost 2 bases and 4 bases respectively, with 11 bases between them. The CDR3 is 14 residues long.

The V call is TRBV5-6, the J call TRBJ2-3; 7 positions agree with TRBD2. There are 19 residues in the CDR3. The germline CDR1 and CDR2 sequences are SGHDT and YYEEEE. The V segment lost 5 bases and the J segment 0 bases; nucleotides outside the gene matches: 18. This CDR3 reads CASSVISLKRGPSTDTQYF. The CDR3 DNA reads as TGTGCCAGCAGTGTCATATCCCTCAAGCGGGGCCCTAGCACAGATACGCAGTATTTT.

The V gene is TRBV9, the J gene TRBJ1-3; D unresolved. The V gene's germline CDR1 is SGDLS and CDR2 YYNGEE. Trimming left V 0 bases short and J 0 bases short, with 13 bases between. The CDR3 is 17 amino acids. As DNA, the CDR3 is TGTGCCAGCAGCGTAGAAACGGCGGCTCACTCTGGAAACACCATATATTTT. Translated, it gives CASSVETAAHSGNTIYF.

The rearrangement joins TRBV30 to TRBJ2-3; D perhaps matches TRBD1 (5 bases). V dropped 1 base and J dropped 5 bases, with 7 bases sitting between them. This CDR3 has 12 residues. Germline loops: CDR1 GTSNPN, CDR2 SVGIG (reference sequence). CDR3 bases: TGTGCCTGGAGTGGGGGCGGAGATACGCAGTATTTT. As protein: CAWSGGGDTQYF. Full variable domain (remainder filled in from reference TRBV30 and TRBJ2-3): SQTIHQWPATLVQPVGSPLSLECTVEGTSNPNLYWYRQAAGRGLQLLFYSVGIGQISSEVPQNLSASRPQDRQFILSSKKLLLSDSGFYLCAWSGGGDTQYFGPGTRLTVL.

The chain has TRBV5-5 and TRBJ2-3; TRBD2 matches 11 bases. Per the germline V gene, CDR1 is SGHKS and CDR2 is YYEKEE (reference sequence). The V gene end was trimmed by 2 bases and the J gene end by 3 bases; junction bases not matched to a gene: 8. CDR3 length equals 17 residues. The CDR3 nucleotides are TGTGCCAGCAGCTTCACGGTAGTAGCGGGAGGGACAGATACGCAGTATTTT. Translated: CASSFTVVAGGTDTQYF.

The chain joins TRBV25-1 to TRBJ1-3, with TRBD1 identical over 8 bases. Germline V gene data show CDR1 as MGHDK and CDR2 as SYGVNS. The CDR3 runs 13 residues. The V segment lost 5 bases and the J segment 3 bases; nucleotides outside the gene matches: 0. DNA of the CDR3: TGTGCCAGCAGTACAGGGGGTGGAAACACCATATATTTT. Translating it yields CASSTGGGNTIYF.

The genes are TRBV2 and TRBJ1-1, with 10 bases that match TRBD1. Germline V lookup: CDR1 SNHLY, CDR2 FYNNEI. Trimming at V came to 8 bases and at J to 6 bases, leaving 9 bases not matched to a gene. The CDR3 covers 14 residues. In DNA, the CDR3 is TGTGCCAGCCTGGACAGGGGGGCCGGGGCTGAAGCTTTCTTT. Translated, it gives CASLDRGAGAEAFF.

V and J are TRBV5-1 and TRBJ1-4; 8 bases fit TRBD1. The CDR3 is 16 residues long. Germline V CDR1 and CDR2: SGHRS, YFSETQ. V was clipped by 3 bases and J by 0 bases; unmatched bases: 4. DNA of the CDR3: TGCGCCAGCAGCTCCGACAGGGGTGCAACTAATGAAAAACTGTTTTTT. This gives the protein CASSSDRGATNEKLFF.

This sequence joins TRBV15 and TRBJ1-6; possibly TRBD1 for D (5 bases). This CDR3 contains 16 residues. Germline assignment: CDR1 LNHNV and CDR2 YYDKDF (reference sequence). With 0 bases removed from V and 6 bases from J, the gap between germline ends came to 12 bases. CDR3 nucleotide sequence: TGTGCCACCAGCAGAGATCGCCAGGGCGGTAATTCACCCCTCCACTTT. As protein: CATSRDRQGGNSPLHF.

This sequence joins TRBV6-4 and TRBJ2-3, with 12 bases lining up with TRBD2. CDR1 MRHNA and CDR2 SNTAGT come from the germline V gene. Trimming cost V 6 bases and J 4 bases; bases outside gene matches: 5. The CDR3 runs to 15 residues. The CDR3, as DNA: TGTGCCAGCAGCCAGACTAGCGGGGGAGCAGATACGCAGTATTTT. Translation gives CASSQTSGGADTQYF.

This rearrangement joins TRBV13 to TRBJ2-7, with D tentatively TRBD1 (5 bases). V was shortened by 5 bases and J by 5 bases, with 13 bases between the two germline ends. Germline loops: CDR1 PRHDT, CDR2 FYEKMQ (reference sequence). The CDR3 has 13 residues. CDR3 amino acids: CASSLRERDEQYF. As DNA, the CDR3 is TGTGCCAGCAGCCTCAGGGAAAGGGACGAGCAGTACTTC. Based on the CDR3 plus reference TRBV13 and TRBJ2-7, the full variable domain is AAGVIQSPRHLIKEKRETATLKCYPIPRHDTVYWYQQGPGQDPQFLISFYEKMQSDKGSIPDRFSAQQFSDYHSELNMSSLELGDSALYFCASSLRERDEQYFGPGTRLTVT.

The chain has TRBV19 and TRBJ2-1; 11 nucleotides line up with TRBD2. Germline CDR1 reads LNHDA; CDR2 reads SQIVND (reference sequence). The CDR3 totals 20 residues. The J segment lost 0 bases and the V segment lost 1 base, leaving 11 bases of the junction unmatched. CDR3 in amino acids: CASSIAASGGTKSSYNEQFF. The CDR3 DNA reads TGTGCCAGTAGTATAGCTGCTAGCGGGGGGACTAAGAGCTCCTACAATGAGCAGTTCTTC. Supplemented by reference TRBV19 and TRBJ2-1, the full variable domain reads DGGITQSPKYLFRKEGQNVTLSCEQNLNHDAMYWYRQDPGQGLRLIYYSQIVNDFQKGDIAEGYSVSREKKESFPLTVTSAQKNPTAFYLCASSIAASGGTKSSYNEQFFGPGTRLTVL.

This sequence joins TRBV6-1 and TRBJ1-3, with D uncertain. CDR1 is MNHNS and CDR2 is SASEGT in the germline V gene. There are 14 residues in the CDR3. With 11 bases removed from V and 7 bases from J, the gap between germline ends came to 21 bases. CDR3 DNA: TGTGCCGGGAGGGCGGGTGCCCTAGGGAACACCATATATTTT. Translating it yields CAGRAGALGNTIYF.

This sequence joins TRBV4-1 and TRBJ1-5; a weak D match, TRBD1 (6 bases). V lost 1 base and J lost 0, with 13 bases in between. The CDR3 is 17 amino acids. CDR1 and CDR2 from the germline V gene are MGHRA and YSYEKL. As DNA, the CDR3 is TGCGCCAGCAGCCAAGTCTGGGGACAAGATAGCAATCAGCCCCAGCATTTT. As protein: CASSQVWGQDSNQPQHF.

The V gene is TRBV4-1, the J gene TRBJ2-7; TRBD1 matches at 9 bases. CDR1 is MGHRA and CDR2 is YSYEKL in the germline V gene. Unmatched junction bases numbered 10, after V lost 2 bases and J lost 8 bases. The length of the CDR3 is 15 residues. The CDR3 nucleotides read TGCGCCAGCAGCCAACCGGGACAGGGCTCCGGGAAGCAGTACTTC. It specifies CASSQPGQGSGKQYF.

The V and J genes are TRBV5-4 and TRBJ1-1; TRBD1 aligns across 7 bases. Germline V gives CDR1 SGHNT, CDR2 YYREEE (reference sequence). Trimming cost V 4 bases and J 1 base; bases outside gene matches: 10. CDR3 length: 16 residues. DNA for the CDR3: TGTGCCAGCAGCGGCCGACCGGACAGGCCGAACACTGAAGCTTTCTTT. The encoded protein is CASSGRPDRPNTEAFF. Supplemented by reference TRBV5-4 and TRBJ1-1, the full variable domain reads ETGVTQSPTHLIKTRGQQVTLRCSSQSGHNTVSWYQQALGQGPQFIFQYYREEENGRGNFPPRFSGLQFPNYSSELNVNALELDDSALYLCASSGRPDRPNTEAFFGQGTRLTVV.

The V call is TRBV15, the J call TRBJ2-7, with D possibly matching TRBD1 (5 bases). V dropped 1 base and J dropped 1 base, with 11 bases sitting between them. Looked up from germline, CDR1 is LNHNV and CDR2 is YYDKDF (reference sequence). The CDR3 loop spans 15 amino acids. The CDR3 sequence is CATSRGAGFSYEQYF. The CDR3 region has the DNA TGTGCCACCAGCAGAGGGGCAGGGTTTTCCTACGAGCAGTACTTC.

The chain carries TRBV19 and TRBJ1-2; TRBD1 matches 10 bases. Germline CDR1 LNHDA, CDR2 SQIVND (reference sequence). V was pared by 4 bases and J by 5 bases, with 1 base of the junction left unmatched. The CDR3 contains 13 residues. The CDR3: CASSTGQGYGYTF. In DNA form, the CDR3 reads TGTGCCAGTAGTACGGGACAGGGGTATGGCTACACCTTC.

The rearrangement joins TRBV6-1 to TRBJ2-7, with 8 positions matching TRBD1. The CDR3 runs to 13 residues. Germline CDR1 and CDR2: MNHNS and SASEGT. V shed 4 bases, J shed 6 bases, and the junction held 5 bases outside the gene matches. The CDR3: CASSATGVGEQYF. As DNA, the CDR3 is TGTGCCAGCAGTGCGACAGGGGTCGGCGAGCAGTACTTC.

The genes are TRBV5-1 and TRBJ2-3, with D uncertain. This CDR3 contains 13 residues. The ends were cut back, 0 bases at V and 3 bases at J, with 5 bases in the middle. The germline V gene encodes CDR1 SGHRS and CDR2 YFSETQ. The CDR3 protein is CASSLDPTDTQYF. CDR3 coding DNA: TGCGCCAGCAGCTTGGATCCGACAGATACGCAGTATTTT.